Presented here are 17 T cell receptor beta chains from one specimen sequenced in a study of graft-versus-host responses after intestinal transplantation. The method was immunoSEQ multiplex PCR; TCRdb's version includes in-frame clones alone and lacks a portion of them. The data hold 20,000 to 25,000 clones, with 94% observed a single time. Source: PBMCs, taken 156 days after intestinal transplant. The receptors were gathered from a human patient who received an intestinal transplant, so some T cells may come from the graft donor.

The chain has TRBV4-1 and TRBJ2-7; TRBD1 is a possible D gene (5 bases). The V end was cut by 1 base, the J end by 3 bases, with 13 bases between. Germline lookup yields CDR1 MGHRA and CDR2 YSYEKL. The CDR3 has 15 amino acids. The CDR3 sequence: CASSQGDSFLYEQYF. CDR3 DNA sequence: TGCGCCAGCAGCCAAGGAGACAGTTTTCTCTACGAGCAGTACTTC.

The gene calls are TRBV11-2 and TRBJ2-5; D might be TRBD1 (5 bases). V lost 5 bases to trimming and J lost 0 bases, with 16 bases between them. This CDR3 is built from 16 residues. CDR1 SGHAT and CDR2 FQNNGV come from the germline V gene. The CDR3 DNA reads TGTGCCAGCAGCCCCCCCCAGACAGATTACCAAGAGACCCAGTACTTC. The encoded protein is CASSPPQTDYQETQYF.

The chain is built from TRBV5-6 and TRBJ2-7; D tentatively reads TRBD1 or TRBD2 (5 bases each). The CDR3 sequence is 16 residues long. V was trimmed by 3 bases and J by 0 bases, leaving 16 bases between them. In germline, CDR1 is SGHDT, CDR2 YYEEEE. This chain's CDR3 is CASSSGTDISSYEQYF. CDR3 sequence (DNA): TGTGCCAGCAGCTCCGGGACGGACATAAGCTCCTACGAGCAGTACTTC.

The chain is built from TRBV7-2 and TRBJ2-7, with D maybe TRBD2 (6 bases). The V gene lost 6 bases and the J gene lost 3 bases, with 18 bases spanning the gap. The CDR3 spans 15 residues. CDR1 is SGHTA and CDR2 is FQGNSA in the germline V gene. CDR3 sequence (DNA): TGTGCCAGCAGATCCATAGCGGAAGGTGGCTACGAGCAGTACTTC. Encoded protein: CASRSIAEGGYEQYF.

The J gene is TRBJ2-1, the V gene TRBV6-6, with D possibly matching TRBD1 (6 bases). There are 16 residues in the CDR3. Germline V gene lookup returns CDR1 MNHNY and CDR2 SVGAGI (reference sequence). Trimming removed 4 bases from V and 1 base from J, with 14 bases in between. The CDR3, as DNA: TGTGCCAGCAGTTCCTTAGTGAGGGGGTCCTACAATGAGCAGTTCTTC. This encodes CASSSLVRGSYNEQFF.

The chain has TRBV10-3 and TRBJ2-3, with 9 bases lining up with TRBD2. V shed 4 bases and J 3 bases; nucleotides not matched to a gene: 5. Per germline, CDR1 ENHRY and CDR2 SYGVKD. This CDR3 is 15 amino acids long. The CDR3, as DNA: TGTGCCATCAGTGGAGCGGGAGGCCTGACAGATACGCAGTATTTT. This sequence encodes CAISGAGGLTDTQYF.

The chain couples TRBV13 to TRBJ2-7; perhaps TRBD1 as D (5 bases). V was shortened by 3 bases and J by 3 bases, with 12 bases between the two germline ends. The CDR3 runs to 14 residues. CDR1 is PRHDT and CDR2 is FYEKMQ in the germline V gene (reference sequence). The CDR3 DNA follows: TGTGCCAGCAGCTTTGCACAGGCCGTCTACGAGCAGTACTTC. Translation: CASSFAQAVYEQYF.

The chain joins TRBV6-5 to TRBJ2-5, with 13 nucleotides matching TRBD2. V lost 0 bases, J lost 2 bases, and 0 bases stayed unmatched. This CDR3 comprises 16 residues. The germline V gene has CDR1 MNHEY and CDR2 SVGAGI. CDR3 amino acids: CASSYSTSGGQETQYF. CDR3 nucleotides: TGTGCCAGCAGTTACTCGACTAGCGGGGGGCAAGAGACCCAGTACTTC.

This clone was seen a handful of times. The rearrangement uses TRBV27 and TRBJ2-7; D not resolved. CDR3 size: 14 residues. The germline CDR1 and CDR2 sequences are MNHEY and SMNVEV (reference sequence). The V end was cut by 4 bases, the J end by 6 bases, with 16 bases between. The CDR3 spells CASSSQLTPAEQYF. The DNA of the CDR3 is TGTGCCAGCAGTTCACAGCTAACCCCCGCCGAGCAGTACTTC.

Here the CDR3 reads CASNTGGTEAFF. The CDR3 DNA is TGTGCCAGTAATACAGGGGGCACTGAAGCTTTCTTT. The chain has TRBV19 and TRBJ1-1; 8 positions match TRBD1. CDR3 length: 12 amino acids. Trimming removed 7 bases from V and 4 bases from J; junction bases left unmatched: 2. From germline, CDR1 is LNHDA and CDR2 SQIVND (reference sequence).

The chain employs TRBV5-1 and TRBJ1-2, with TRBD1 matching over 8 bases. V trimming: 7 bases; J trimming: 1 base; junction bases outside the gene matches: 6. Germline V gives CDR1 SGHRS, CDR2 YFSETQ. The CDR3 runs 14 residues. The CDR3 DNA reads TGCGCCAGCTCTGGACAGGGCGGTAACTATGGCTACACCTTC. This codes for CASSGQGGNYGYTF.

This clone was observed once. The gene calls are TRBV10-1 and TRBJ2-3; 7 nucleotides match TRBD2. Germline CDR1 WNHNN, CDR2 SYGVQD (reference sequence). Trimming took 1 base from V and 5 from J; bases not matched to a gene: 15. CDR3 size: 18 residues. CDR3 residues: CASSELPLASQRGDTQYF. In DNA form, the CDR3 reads TGCGCCAGCAGTGAGTTACCACTAGCGTCTCAGAGGGGAGATACGCAGTATTTT.

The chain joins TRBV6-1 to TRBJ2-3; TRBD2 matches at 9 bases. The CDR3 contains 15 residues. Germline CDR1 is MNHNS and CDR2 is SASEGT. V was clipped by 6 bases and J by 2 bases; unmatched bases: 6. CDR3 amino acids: CASRLAGVPTDTQYF. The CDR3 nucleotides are TGTGCCAGCAGATTAGCGGGAGTGCCCACAGATACGCAGTATTTT.

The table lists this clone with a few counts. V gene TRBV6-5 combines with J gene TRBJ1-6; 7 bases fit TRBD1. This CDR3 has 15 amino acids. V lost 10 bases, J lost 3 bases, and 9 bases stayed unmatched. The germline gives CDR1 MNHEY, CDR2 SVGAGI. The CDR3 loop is CAIRSRGIYNSPLHF. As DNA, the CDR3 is TGTGCCATCAGGTCCAGGGGGATCTATAATTCACCCCTCCACTTT.

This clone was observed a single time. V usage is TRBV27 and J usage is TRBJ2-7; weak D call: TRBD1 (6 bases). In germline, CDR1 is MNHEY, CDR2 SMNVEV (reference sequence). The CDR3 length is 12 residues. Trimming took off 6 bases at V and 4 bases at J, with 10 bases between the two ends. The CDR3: CASSQGHYEQYF. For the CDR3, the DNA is TGTGCCAGCAGCCAGGGACATTACGAGCAGTACTTC.

CDR3: CASSQAETGTKGTYEQYF. The CDR3 DNA sequence: TGCGCCAGCAGCCAAGCCGAGACCGGGACTAAGGGGACATACGAGCAGTACTTC. V and J are TRBV4-1 and TRBJ2-7, with D possibly matching TRBD2 (7 bases). The germline gives CDR1 MGHRA, CDR2 YSYEKL. This CDR3 comprises 18 residues. The V end was cut by 1 base, the J end by 4 bases, with 23 bases between.

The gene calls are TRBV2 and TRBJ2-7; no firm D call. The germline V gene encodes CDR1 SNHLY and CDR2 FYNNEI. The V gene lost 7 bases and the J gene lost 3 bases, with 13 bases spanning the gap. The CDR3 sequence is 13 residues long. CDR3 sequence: CASNRVPNYEQYF. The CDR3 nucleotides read TGTGCCAGCAATCGGGTCCCAAACTACGAGCAGTACTTC.